The source of this T cell receptor beta chain is a study of T cell clonotyping in hematopoietic cell transplantation. Samples: about 28 days before transplant, then days 30, 100 and 180 after. Findings and limits, study-wide: Cells were unsorted, so CD4 and CD8 contributions were not separated.

The method was immunoSEQ multiplex PCR; TCRdb's version includes in-frame clones alone and lacks a portion of them. The sample consists of over 7,500 clones, about 80% of them appearing once. A remark on this clone: Its target is not known.

The receptor comes from a male patient between 60 and 69 years old who had an allogeneic stem cell transplant from an unrelated donor, so the T cells may come from the graft donor. Some clones in this sample may be carry-over from other donors' samples. The sequencing used PBMCs, collected at the time of graft-versus-host disease after allogeneic stem cell transplant.

The DNA for the CDR3 is TGTGCCAGCAGTGAAGTGGGGTGGGGGTATAGCAATCAGCCCCAGCATTTT. Protein: CASSEVGWGYSNQPQHF. J is TRBJ1-5 and V is TRBV2; TRBD1 is a possible D gene (5 bases). CDR3 length: 17 amino acids. V lost 1 base, J lost 0 bases, and 13 bases lay in between. Germline V CDR1 and CDR2: SNHLY, FYNNEI. Variable domain in full (rest from reference TRBV2 and TRBJ1-5): EPEVTQTPSHQVTQMGQEVILRCVPISNHLYFYWYRQILGQKVEFLVSFYNNEISEKSEIFDDQFSVERPDGSNFTLKIRSTKLEDSAMYFCASSEVGWGYSNQPQHFGDGTRLSIL.